This TCR beta chain was sequenced for a study of Ad26.COV2.S vaccination and SARS-CoV-2 variants. Libraries were prepared by immunoSEQ multiplex PCR; TCRdb keeps only in-frame clonotypes and omits some of them. This table has about half a million clones, approximately 90% appearing once. This sample's treatment: roughly 18 received Ad26.COV2.S at low or high dose, single or two shots; roughly five received placebo; per-sample allocation not given. Samples came from day 63 after the first vaccine or placebo injection. After removal of 3 bases from V and 4 bases from J, the junction contained 8 bases not matched to a gene. In germline, CDR1 is WSHSY, CDR2 SAAADI. The CDR3 is 15 amino acids.

The clonotype was recovered from a person between 18 and 60 years old who received the Ad26.COV2.S COVID-19 vaccine or a placebo. The sequenced sample was peripheral blood, obtained in a trial of Ad26.COV2.S vaccine versus placebo. This chain connects TRBV10-2 to TRBJ2-5, with 7 bases aligning to TRBD1. For the CDR3, the DNA is TGCGCCAGCAGTGACCCCCCGAGGGGGCTAGAGACCCAGTACTTC. Protein product: CASSDPPRGLETQYF.